This TCR beta chain was identified during a study of T cell repertoires in cytomegalovirus infection. Study details: Epitope selection comprised recently identified HLA-C-restricted CMV epitopes and well-studied HLA-B-restricted CMV epitopes. A matching HLA type, together with CMV infection, was signaled by public TCR beta signatures. Study observations and caveats: Dominating the ex vivo response were TCR beta clonotypes that were CMV-specific and HLA-C-restricted.

On this clonotype: Its matching antigen is unknown.

Each CDR3 protein gets one entry after TCRdb re-called the reads with MiXCR. Here the sample spans about 470,000 distinct CDR3 sequences, approximately 40% being singletons. V was pared by 6 bases and J by 0 bases, with 2 bases of the junction left unmatched. The CDR3 has 14 amino acids. The receptor was isolated from a human donor in good health (CMV status not recorded). Some clones in this sample may be carry-over from other donors' samples. The V call is TRBV12-3 or TRBV12-4, the J call TRBJ2-3; 8 nucleotides line up with TRBD2. The sequencing used cultured PBMCs, collected from culture after CMV antigen stimulation. CDR3 residues: CASRRGGSTDTQYF. The DNA for the CDR3 is TGTGCCAGCAGGCGCGGGGGGAGCACAGATACGCAGTATTTT.